What follows are 32 T cell receptor beta chains derived from one specimen sequenced in a study of shared clonotypes between healthy human individuals. The protocol was immunoSEQ multiplex PCR, while the TCRdb copy is restricted to in-frame clones and leaves out a portion. The sample contains about 980,000 clones, 76% of which appear only once. The specimen sequenced was memory CD4+ T cells sorted from blood. Subset in this sample: CD45RA-negative fraction. The receptors stem from a man between 18 and 29 years old in good health.

The rearrangement uses TRBV7-8 and TRBJ2-2; D remains ambiguous. V was cut by 6 bases and J by 5 bases, with 13 bases left in between. The germline gives CDR1 SGHVS, CDR2 FQNEAQ. This CDR3 region has 14 residues. The CDR3 coding sequence is TGTGCCAGCAGTATCCGCAGTAGTACCGGGGAGCTGTTTTTT. Protein sequence: CASSIRSSTGELFF. The entire variable domain, with the rest obtained from reference TRBV7-8 and TRBJ2-2, is as follows: GAGVSQSPRYKVAKRGQDVALRCDPISGHVSLFWYQQALGQGPEFLTYFQNEAQLDKSGLPSDRFFAERPEGSVSTLKIQRTQQEDSAVYLCASSIRSSTGELFFGEGSRLTVL.

The chain combines TRBV19 with TRBJ2-2; 9 positions agree with TRBD1. Germline values: CDR1 LNHDA, CDR2 SQIVND (reference sequence). This CDR3 has 16 residues. J gave up 7 bases and V 3 bases, and 9 bases lay outside the gene matches. DNA of the CDR3: TGTGCCAGTAGTATGTGGGGGACAGGGCAAGTCGGGGAGCTGTTTTTT. Translated, it gives CASSMWGTGQVGELFF.

The rearrangement uses TRBV5-1 and TRBJ2-7; D not resolved. This CDR3 comprises 14 residues. With 6 bases removed from V and 0 bases from J, the gap between germline ends came to 13 bases. CDR1 is SGHRS, CDR2 YFSETQ, per germline. The CDR3 DNA is TGCGCCAGCAAGGAAATGGGTAGCTCCTACGAGCAGTACTTC. Protein product: CASKEMGSSYEQYF.

With respect to this clone: Other DNA sequences in the same sample also yield this CDR3. This chain uses TRBV5-1 with TRBJ2-7; 7 nucleotides agree with TRBD1. In germline, CDR1 is SGHRS, CDR2 YFSETQ. V was clipped by 0 bases and J by 3 bases; unmatched bases: 3. The CDR3 has 14 residues. The CDR3 sequence is CASSLGQGNYEQYF. The CDR3 DNA follows: TGCGCCAGCAGCTTGGGACAGGGAAACTACGAGCAGTACTTC.

This chain uses TRBV28 with TRBJ1-2, with D possibly matching TRBD1 (5 bases). CDR1 and CDR2 (germline): MDHEN, SYDVKM. The CDR3 is 16 amino acids. V dropped 4 bases and J dropped 3 bases, with 18 bases sitting between them. This chain's CDR3 is CASSSQRPGGDYGYTF. The CDR3 nucleotides read TGTGCCAGCAGTTCACAACGCCCCGGAGGGGACTATGGCTACACCTTC.

The chain has TRBV25-1 and TRBJ2-3; D call uncertain. The ends were cut back, 5 bases at V and 0 bases at J, with 9 bases in the middle. This CDR3 spans 14 amino acids. Germline V gene data show CDR1 as MGHDK and CDR2 as SYGVNS. The CDR3 region has the DNA TGTGCCAGCAGTAAACAAACTAGCACAGATACGCAGTATTTT. Residues: CASSKQTSTDTQYF. The variable domain in full, with the rest retrieved from reference TRBV25-1 and TRBJ2-3, is EADIYQTPRYLVIGTGKKITLECSQTMGHDKMYWYQQDPGMELHLIHYSYGVNSTEKGDLSSESTVSRIRTEHFPLTLESARPSHTSQYLCASSKQTSTDTQYFGPGTRLTVL.

J is TRBJ2-3 and V is TRBV7-2; 9 nucleotides agree with TRBD1. V dropped 4 bases and J dropped 4; count of bases not matched to a gene: 6. The CDR3 is made up of 15 amino acids. From germline, CDR1 is SGHTA and CDR2 FQGNSA. The chain's CDR3 is CASSSGQGTPDTQYF. The CDR3 region has the DNA TGTGCCAGCAGCTCCGGACAGGGGACCCCAGATACGCAGTATTTT.

The V call is TRBV28, the J call TRBJ1-5; D ambiguous. Germline V gives CDR1 MDHEN, CDR2 SYDVKM. V was clipped by 7 bases and J by 6 bases, with 10 bases between them. The CDR3 is 12 residues long. CDR3 protein: CASTPSGQPQHF. In nucleotides, the CDR3 is TGTGCCAGCACCCCGTCCGGTCAGCCCCAGCATTTT.

The chain employs TRBV7-2 and TRBJ1-1; tentatively, D is TRBD1 (5 bases). Trimming cost V 6 bases and J 2 bases, with 10 bases left between them. The V gene's germline CDR1 is SGHTA and CDR2 FQGNSA. The CDR3 runs 13 residues. The CDR3 region is CASRRGFNTEAFF. The CDR3 region has the DNA TGTGCCAGCAGAAGGGGATTTAACACTGAAGCTTTCTTT.

The rearrangement uses TRBV5-1 and TRBJ1-4; 7 bases align to TRBD1. V was pared by 4 bases and J by 1 base, with 4 bases of the junction left unmatched. Germline CDR1 and CDR2: SGHRS and YFSETQ. This CDR3 has 15 residues. The CDR3 nucleotides are TGCGCCAGCAGCCCGGGACAGAGAACTAATGAAAAACTGTTTTTT. Translated: CASSPGQRTNEKLFF.

V and J are TRBV19 and TRBJ2-1; TRBD2 aligns across 8 bases. The CDR3 sequence is 15 residues long. With V trimmed by 7 bases and J by 6 bases, 11 bases remained unmatched. Germline CDR1 is LNHDA and CDR2 is SQIVND (reference sequence). The chain's CDR3 is CASTSSGGPLNEQFF. The CDR3 region has the DNA TGTGCCAGTACTTCTTCGGGAGGGCCGCTCAATGAGCAGTTCTTC.

The gene calls are TRBV10-2 and TRBJ2-4; D gene unclear. Germline V gives CDR1 WSHSY, CDR2 SAAADI. The CDR3 is 17 residues long. Trimming left V 0 bases short and J 0 bases short, with 12 bases between. The CDR3 region has the DNA TGCGCCAGCAGTGAGTCTCGAACCGTTCTAGCCAAAAACATTCAGTACTTC. As protein: CASSESRTVLAKNIQYF.

This chain links TRBV11-3 with TRBJ2-3; D is uncertain. Trimming left V 5 bases short and J 5 bases short, with 14 bases between. Germline CDR1 is SGHNT and CDR2 is YENEEA. The CDR3 spans 14 residues. The CDR3 DNA is TGTGCCAGCAGCGACGTAGGTAGTGGAGATACGCAGTATTTT. Translation: CASSDVGSGDTQYF. The complete variable domain, with remaining parts taken from reference TRBV11-3 and TRBJ2-3, reads EAGVVQSPRYKIIEKKQPVAFWCNPISGHNTLYWYLQNLGQGPELLIRYENEEAVDDSQLPKDRFSAERLKGVDSTLKIQPAELGDSAVYLCASSDVGSGDTQYFGPGTRLTVL.

V and J are TRBV5-1 and TRBJ2-1; TRBD2 agrees at 13 bases. Trimming at V came to 3 bases and at J to 9 bases, leaving 6 bases not matched to a gene. Germline V gene sequence: CDR1 SGHRS, CDR2 YFSETQ. The CDR3 length is 15 residues. Here the CDR3 DNA reads TGCGCCAGCAGCTCAACTAGCGGGGGGGCCGGTGAGCAGTTCTTC. Translated, it gives CASSSTSGGAGEQFF.

The rearrangement uses TRBV2 and TRBJ2-5; TRBD2 aligns across 10 bases. With V trimmed by 5 bases and J by 4 bases, 7 bases remained unmatched. Looked up from germline, CDR1 is SNHLY and CDR2 is FYNNEI. The CDR3 covers 15 residues. CDR3: CASSRLAGFGETQYF. CDR3 nucleotide sequence: TGTGCCAGCAGTCGACTAGCGGGTTTTGGAGAGACCCAGTACTTC.

The chain recombines TRBV11-1 with TRBJ2-4; 8 nucleotides align to TRBD1. The J segment lost 3 bases and the V segment lost 5 bases, leaving 9 bases of the junction unmatched. This CDR3 has 16 residues. CDR1 is SGHAT and CDR2 is FQDESV in the germline V gene (reference sequence). CDR3 residues: CASSRDRGGGKNIQYF. The DNA of the CDR3 is TGTGCCAGCAGCCGAGACAGGGGTGGAGGCAAAAACATTCAGTACTTC.

On this clone: Other nucleotide sequences from this sample produce the same CDR3. V is TRBV27 and J is TRBJ1-5; D unclear. V was pared by 1 base and J by 2 bases, with 6 bases between. The CDR3 runs 14 residues. The germline V gene encodes CDR1 MNHEY and CDR2 SMNVEV (reference sequence). The CDR3 DNA follows: TGTGCCAGCAGTTTATTGGGAGGCAATCAGCCCCAGCATTTT. It is translated as CASSLLGGNQPQHF.

The chain joins TRBV2 to TRBJ1-6, with D possibly matching TRBD1 (5 bases). Trimming cost V 6 bases and J 10 bases, with 16 bases left between them. The germline gives CDR1 SNHLY, CDR2 FYNNEI. The CDR3 extends over 14 amino acids. The CDR3 reads CASRAGPGGSPLHF. CDR3 nucleotides: TGTGCCAGCAGAGCAGGCCCCGGGGGATCACCCCTCCACTTT.

The chain joins TRBV6-5 to TRBJ2-7; unclear D gene. Germline assignment: CDR1 MNHEY and CDR2 SVGAGI. This CDR3 comprises 14 residues. V lost 11 bases to trimming and J lost 7 bases, with 24 bases between them. In DNA, the CDR3 is TGTGCCTCGCACCCACCGGGTGGGTCCAATGAGCAGTACTTC. Residues: CASHPPGGSNEQYF.

V usage is TRBV5-4 and J usage is TRBJ1-2; 12 bases line up with TRBD1. J gave up 7 bases and V 4 bases, and 8 bases lay outside the gene matches. CDR1 is SGHNT, CDR2 YYREEE, per germline (reference sequence). There are 15 residues in the CDR3. Written as DNA, the CDR3 is TGTGCCAGCAGCCGCCCCGGGACAGGGGGCTCTGGCTACACCTTC. It yields the protein CASSRPGTGGSGYTF.

V usage is TRBV5-1 and J usage is TRBJ1-4; TRBD1 agrees at 10 bases. Germline lookup yields CDR1 SGHRS and CDR2 YFSETQ. The V segment lost 5 bases and the J segment 7 bases; nucleotides outside the gene matches: 11. CDR3 size: 16 residues. CDR3 protein: CASRTGGAGYSEKLFF. The CDR3 DNA sequence: TGCGCCAGCAGGACAGGGGGCGCGGGGTACAGTGAAAAACTGTTTTTT.

V gene TRBV5-1 combines with J gene TRBJ2-7; 7 bases agree with TRBD2. The V and J ends lost 3 bases and 6 bases, in that order; junction bases with no gene match: 12. The germline gives CDR1 SGHRS, CDR2 YFSETQ. The CDR3 covers 15 residues. The CDR3 nucleotides are TGCGCCAGCAGCTATTCGACTAGCTCCCCTCTCGAGCAGTACTTC. Translation gives CASSYSTSSPLEQYF. The complete variable domain, with remaining parts taken from reference TRBV5-1 and TRBJ2-7, reads KAGVTQTPRYLIKTRGQQVTLSCSPISGHRSVSWYQQTPGQGLQFLFEYFSETQRNKGNFPGRFSGRQFSNSRSEMNVSTLELGDSALYLCASSYSTSSPLEQYFGPGTRLTVT.

This clone showed up just once. The V and J genes are TRBV18 and TRBJ1-1, with 7 bases fitting TRBD1. The germline V gene has CDR1 KGHSH and CDR2 LQKENI. The junction had 16 bases not matched to a gene; V was cut back by 1 base and J by 11 bases. The CDR3 is 16 residues long. In DNA, the CDR3 is TGTGCCAGCTCACCACAAACTATCACCAGCGGACAGGAGGCTTTCTTT. Its protein product is CASSPQTITSGQEAFF.

A note on this clone: Distinct nucleotide sequences in the sample also encode this CDR3. This chain connects TRBV5-1 to TRBJ1-5; TRBD1 is a possible D gene (5 bases). Germline-derived CDR1 and CDR2 are SGHRS and YFSETQ. The germline V and J ends were trimmed by 0 bases and 3 bases, with 10 bases remaining between them. The CDR3 is 15 residues long. DNA of the CDR3: TGCGCCAGCAGCTTGGACGGGGCCTACAATCAGCCCCAGCATTTT. It translates to CASSLDGAYNQPQHF.

V and J are TRBV11-2 and TRBJ1-2; 8 bases agree with TRBD1. After removal of 0 bases from V and 8 bases from J, the junction contained 5 bases not matched to a gene. The CDR3 runs to 14 residues. Per germline, CDR1 SGHAT and CDR2 FQNNGV. CDR3 region: CASSLDQGARGYTF. As DNA, the CDR3 is TGTGCCAGCAGCTTAGATCAGGGGGCGCGGGGCTACACCTTC.

This chain joins TRBV13 and TRBJ2-7; weak D call: TRBD2 (6 bases). The CDR3 has 14 amino acids. Germline CDR1 PRHDT, CDR2 FYEKMQ (reference sequence). Deletions cut 5 bases from V and 2 bases from J, with 13 bases between. CDR3 in amino acids: CASSPPGVAYEQYF. CDR3 in DNA: TGTGCCAGCAGCCCTCCGGGGGTAGCCTACGAGCAGTACTTC.

This clone was counted a single time. The chain joins TRBV7-2 to TRBJ2-5; D not resolved. The V gene lost 3 bases and the J gene lost 4 bases, with 9 bases spanning the gap. The CDR3 sequence is 13 residues long. In germline, CDR1 is SGHTA, CDR2 FQGNSA. The CDR3 coding sequence is TGTGCCAGCAGCTTGGCCCAGGCAGAGACCCAGTACTTC. This encodes CASSLAQAETQYF. The variable domain in full, with the rest retrieved from reference TRBV7-2 and TRBJ2-5, is GAGVSQSPSNKVTEKGKDVELRCDPISGHTALYWYRQSLGQGLEFLIYFQGNSAPDKSGLPSDRFSAERTGGSVSTLTIQRTQQEDSAVYLCASSLAQAETQYFGPGTRLLVL.

This clone has only one observation. This sequence joins TRBV6-6 and TRBJ2-7; perhaps TRBD2 as D (5 bases). The CDR3 length is 14 residues. V was trimmed by 0 bases and J by 2 bases, leaving 8 bases between them. Per the germline V gene, CDR1 is MNHNY and CDR2 is SVGAGI (reference sequence). Written as DNA, the CDR3 is TGTGCCAGCAGTTACTCGGTACTAGCCTACGAGCAGTACTTC. Protein sequence: CASSYSVLAYEQYF.

V usage is TRBV7-3 and J usage is TRBJ2-3; no reliable D call. Trimming left V 2 bases short and J 3 bases short, with 15 bases between. Germline lookup yields CDR1 SGHTA and CDR2 FQGTGA. CDR3 length: 16 residues. In DNA form, the CDR3 reads TGTGCCAGCAGCTTAGGCCCCAGCCCCCTAACAGATACGCAGTATTTT. Residues: CASSLGPSPLTDTQYF. Variable domain in full (rest from reference TRBV7-3 and TRBJ2-3): GAGVSQTPSNKVTEKGKYVELRCDPISGHTALYWYRQSLGQGPEFLIYFQGTGAADDSGLPNDRFFAVRPEGSVSTLKIQRTERGDSAVYLCASSLGPSPLTDTQYFGPGTRLTVL.

This clone was counted a few times. The genes are TRBV25-1 and TRBJ2-2; either TRBD1 or TRBD2 may supply D (5 bases each). In germline, CDR1 is MGHDK, CDR2 SYGVNS. The CDR3 spans 12 residues. With 8 bases removed from V and 4 bases from J, the gap between germline ends came to 8 bases. Written as DNA, the CDR3 is TGTGCCAGCTATGGGGGCACCGGGGAGCTGTTTTTT. It encodes CASYGGTGELFF.

CDR3 in amino acids: CASSREGETQYF. DNA for the CDR3: TGTGCCAGCAGCAGGGAAGGAGAGACCCAGTACTTC. The gene calls are TRBV5-4 and TRBJ2-5; D remains unclear. There are 12 residues in the CDR3. V lost 4 bases, J lost 4 bases, and 8 bases lay in between. The germline gives CDR1 SGHNT, CDR2 YYREEE (reference sequence).

This chain's CDR3 is CASSWREGLFSYEQYF. The CDR3 region has the DNA TGTGCCAGCAGCTGGCGGGAGGGCCTCTTTTCCTACGAGCAGTACTTC. This chain links TRBV5-5 with TRBJ2-7, with 9 nucleotides matching TRBD2. The V segment lost 3 bases and the J segment 1 base; nucleotides outside the gene matches: 8. CDR3 length: 16 amino acids. Germline V gene data show CDR1 as SGHKS and CDR2 as YYEKEE (reference sequence).